This is a list of T cell receptor beta chains from one sample in a study of Graves' ophthalmopathy and Graves' hyperthyroidism. MiXCR, applied by TCRdb to the multiplex PCR reads, yields one record per CDR3 protein. The table lists 600,000 to 700,000 distinct CDR3 sequences, over 40% of them singletons. Source material: peripheral blood. The origin of the receptors is an adult man with Graves' ophthalmopathy. CDR3s include the opening cysteine and the closing phenylalanine or tryptophan. A D gene is named only where the DNA matches it firmly. Only part of the rows carry a size: once, few, many, or a class if the clone is expanded.

V	D	J	size	DNA	CDR3
TRBV6-5	TRBD1	TRBJ1-2	many	TGTGCCGGACGGACAGGGATCTATGGCTACACCTTC	CAGRTGIYGYTF
TRBV24-1	.	TRBJ2-2	.	TGTGCCAGCACCCTAGGACAGACAAGCACCGGGGAGCTGTTTTTT	CASTLGQTSTGELFF
TRBV10-3	.	TRBJ1-1	few	TGTGCCAGCATAACCGCCGGGAGAAGGAGCACTGAAGCTTTCTTT	CASITAGRRSTEAFF
TRBV2	TRBD1	TRBJ1-3	.	TGTGCCAGCGCCGGGACAGACTATGGAAACACCATATATTTT	CASAGTDYGNTIYF
TRBV5-1	.	TRBJ1-1	many	TGCGCCAGCAGCAAAAGGACAGAATTCATGAACACTGAAGCTTTCTTT	CASSKRTEFMNTEAFF
TRBV24-1	.	TRBJ1-4	few	TGTGCCGTCCGCCCACCCCTAGTTCTGGAGACTAATGAAAAACTGTTTTTT	CAVRPPLVLETNEKLFF
TRBV10-3	.	TRBJ1-4	few	TGTGCCAGCAGTAGGACGGTAACGAATGAAAAACTGTTTTTT	CASSRTVTNEKLFF
TRBV7-9	.	TRBJ1-2	many	TGTGCCAGCAGCTTATTTGGGGAGGGCAACTATGGCTACACCTTC	CASSLFGEGNYGYTF
TRBV2	.	TRBJ1-2	once	TGTGCCAGCAGTCCGGGGGACCGATCCGGGGTCAACTATGGCTACACCTTC	CASSPGDRSGVNYGYTF
TRBV7-8	.	TRBJ2-2	many	TGTGCCAGCAGCTACTATGGCGGGGAGCTGTTTTTT	CASSYYGGELFF
TRBV4-2	.	TRBJ2-3	.	TGTGCCAGCAGCCGCGAAACGACGGCAGATACGCAGTATTTT	CASSRETTADTQYF
TRBV2	.	TRBJ2-5	.	TGTGCCAGCTCACCACAGCCCGAAGAGACCCAGTACTTC	CASSPQPEETQYF
TRBV29-1	.	TRBJ2-5	.	TGCAGCGTTTGTGCAGGAGGGGACTCAGAGACCCAGTACTTC	CSVCAGGDSETQYF
TRBV7-9	TRBD1	TRBJ2-2	.	TGTGCCAGCAGCCCCAGGACAGGATACTACGCCGGGGAGCTGTTTTTT	CASSPRTGYYAGELFF
TRBV2	TRBD1	TRBJ1-4	many	TGTGCCAGCAGCGCCTCCGGGACAGGGTTTGAAAAACTGTTTTTT	CASSASGTGFEKLFF
TRBV7-2	.	TRBJ2-3	.	TGTGCCAGCAGCTTAGACGGGAGAAGCACAGATACGCAGTATTTT	CASSLDGRSTDTQYF